The 24 T cell receptor beta chains given below trace back to one sample, sequenced in a study of sequential checkpoint blockade in melanoma. Described treatment: randomized to nivolumab then ipilimumab (arm A) or the reverse (arm B). Clones were sequenced by immunoSEQ multiplex PCR, and TCRdb holds only the in-frame ones, with some missing. The sample holds 1,500 to 2,500 clones, roughly 25% seen once. Material: tumor tissue (inferred from file names), obtained from a patient given nivolumab and ipilimumab in sequence. All receptors come from a human donor with melanoma.

The chain uses TRBV27 and TRBJ1-5, with D possibly matching TRBD1 (5 bases). V dropped 0 bases and J dropped 2 bases, with 5 bases sitting between them. The CDR3 runs to 14 residues. Germline-derived CDR1 and CDR2 are MNHEY and SMNVEV (reference sequence). The DNA of the CDR3 is TGTGCCAGCAGTTTATCGGGGGGCAATCAGCCCCAGCATTTT. Translated, it gives CASSLSGGNQPQHF.

This clone is deemed medium-sized. Compared with germline, one end of the junction differs, possibly owing to a read error. The rearrangement links TRBV4-1 to TRBJ2-7; D ambiguous. This CDR3 has 13 amino acids. Germline V gives CDR1 MGHRA, CDR2 YSYEKL. The CDR3 DNA reads as TGCGCCAGCAGCCAAGAACCCCGCACCCGGTCCGTCTTC. Protein: CASSQEPRTRSVF.

CDR3 sequence (DNA): TGTGCCAGCAGGGACCTAGGACAGTTCACTGAAGCTTTCTTT. Its protein is CASRDLGQFTEAFF. This sequence joins TRBV11-3 and TRBJ1-1; a possible D gene is TRBD1 (6 bases). The CDR3 totals 14 residues. The germline V gene has CDR1 SGHNT and CDR2 YENEEA. Trimming stripped 6 bases from V and 4 bases from J, with 15 bases between. The full variable domain, rest sourced from reference TRBV11-3 and TRBJ1-1, is EAGVVQSPRYKIIEKKQPVAFWCNPISGHNTLYWYLQNLGQGPELLIRYENEEAVDDSQLPKDRFSAERLKGVDSTLKIQPAELGDSAVYLCASRDLGQFTEAFFGQGTRLTVV.

CDR3 nucleotides: TGTGCCAGTAGTATGGTTCTGGTGACAAGCCTAGGAACTGAAGCTTTCTTT. The encoded protein is CASSMVLVTSLGTEAFF. V and J are TRBV19 and TRBJ1-1; D gene ambiguous. Trimming removed 3 bases from V and 5 bases from J, with 22 bases in between. Germline loops: CDR1 LNHDA, CDR2 SQIVND (reference sequence). This CDR3 has 17 residues.

This clone turned up a few times. The chain carries TRBV12-5 and TRBJ2-3; D ambiguous. Trimming removed 0 bases from V and 6 bases from J, with 13 bases in between. Germline V gene sequence: CDR1 LGHNT, CDR2 FRNRAP. The CDR3 totals 15 residues. The CDR3 DNA is TGTGCTAGTGGTTTGGTAATAAGTAGAGTCGATACGCAGTATTTT. It translates to CASGLVISRVDTQYF.

Relative to its sample, this clone is medium-sized (0.01 to 0.1%). The gene calls are TRBV11-3 and TRBJ2-1, with TRBD1 identical over 8 bases. CDR3 size: 15 residues. The germline V gene has CDR1 SGHNT and CDR2 YENEEA. J was trimmed by 6 bases and V by 5 bases; bases with no gene match: 9. CDR3 nucleotide sequence: TGTGCCAGCAGCCTTTTGACAGGGGATAGCAATGAGCAGTTCTTC. Translation: CASSLLTGDSNEQFF.

This clone was counted only a few times. The junction departs from germline at one end; a sequencing error may be responsible. J is TRBJ2-4 and V is TRBV10-2; D unclear. The length of the CDR3 is 15 residues. Germline V gene lookup returns CDR1 WSHSY and CDR2 SAAADI. The CDR3 bases are TGCGCCATCAGTGAGTACTGGTCCCCTGGGGACATTCAGTACTTC. It specifies CAISEYWSPGDIQYF.

This chain connects TRBV18 to TRBJ2-3; 9 bases fit TRBD2. The CDR3 has 15 residues. The junction had 3 bases not matched to a gene; V was cut back by 3 bases and J by 2 bases. From germline, CDR1 is KGHSH and CDR2 LQKENI. CDR3 coding DNA: TGTGCCAGCTCACCTAGCGGGAGTAACACAGATACGCAGTATTTT. Its protein product is CASSPSGSNTDTQYF.

The V gene is TRBV28, the J gene TRBJ1-4, with D maybe TRBD1 (5 bases). Germline V CDR1 and CDR2: MDHEN, SYDVKM. The CDR3 extends over 15 amino acids. V gave up 4 bases and J gave up 5 bases, with 14 bases separating them. CDR3 sequence (DNA): TGTGCCAGCAGTTGGACCGGGACTATGAATGAAAAACTGTTTTTT. Protein product: CASSWTGTMNEKLFF.

The CDR3 loop reads CASSLNQGGEQFF. CDR3 nucleotide sequence: TGTGCCAGCAGCTTAAATCAGGGTGGTGAGCAGTTCTTC. The V call is TRBV5-8, the J call TRBJ2-1; D is perhaps TRBD1 (5 bases). The CDR3 runs to 13 residues. Trimming cost V 2 bases and J 9 bases, with 12 bases left between them. Per the germline V gene, CDR1 is SGHTS and CDR2 is YDEGEE.

This clone was detected only once. The V and J genes are TRBV19 and TRBJ2-7; 15 nucleotides agree with TRBD2. The CDR3 loop spans 19 amino acids. J was trimmed by 2 bases and V by 4 bases; bases with no gene match: 12. Germline-derived CDR1 and CDR2 are LNHDA and SQIVND (reference sequence). The CDR3 sequence: CASSTLHPGLAGGTYEQYF. The CDR3 coding sequence is TGTGCCAGTAGTACCCTCCACCCGGGACTAGCGGGGGGAACCTACGAGCAGTACTTC.

This clone was recorded a few times. The V gene is TRBV28, the J gene TRBJ1-2, with 8 bases that match TRBD1. V trimming: 5 bases; J trimming: 7 bases; junction bases outside the gene matches: 6. The V gene's germline CDR1 is MDHEN and CDR2 SYDVKM. The CDR3 extends over 13 amino acids. The chain's CDR3 is CASSDRGSTGYTF. Here the CDR3 DNA reads TGTGCCAGCAGTGACAGGGGCTCCACTGGCTACACCTTC.

The sample holds a few counts of this clone. The chain links TRBV6-1 to TRBJ1-1; D is possibly TRBD1 (5 bases). CDR1 is MNHNS and CDR2 is SASEGT in the germline V gene. The CDR3 spans 15 residues. Trimming took off 0 bases at V and 5 bases at J, with 13 bases between the two ends. The CDR3 nucleotides are TGTGCCAGCAGTGAAGCGCTGGCGGGGGGAACTGAAGCTTTCTTT. It is translated as CASSEALAGGTEAFF.

This clone has more than one count but fewer than ten. The read gets to within 1 residue of the CDR3 end, and the germline J gene fills in the rest. The chain joins TRBV10-3 to TRBJ1-6, with D tentatively TRBD1 (6 bases). Trimming took 2 bases from V and 7 from J, leaving 9 bases between them. The CDR3 length is 14 residues. Per the germline V gene, CDR1 is ENHRY and CDR2 is SYGVKD. The CDR3 sequence is CAISEGQQNSPLHF. The CDR3 bases that were read are TGTGCCATCAGTGAGGGACAGCAAAATTCACCCCTCCAC.

This clone was picked up a small number of times. The genes are TRBV28 and TRBJ1-5; tentatively, D is TRBD1 (6 bases). Trimming took off 3 bases at V and 0 bases at J, with 12 bases between the two ends. Germline-derived CDR1 and CDR2 are MDHEN and SYDVKM. This CDR3 has 16 residues. The CDR3 reads CASSFRQADSNQPQHF. The CDR3 DNA sequence: TGTGCCAGCAGTTTCCGACAGGCAGATAGCAATCAGCCCCAGCATTTT.

The rearrangement uses TRBV11-3 and TRBJ1-6; D is possibly TRBD1 (6 bases). The CDR3 is 19 amino acids. Germline V gene sequence: CDR1 SGHNT, CDR2 YENEEA. Trimming removed 4 bases at V and 0 bases at J, with 19 bases between. The DNA for the CDR3 is TGTGCCAGCAGCTCCTCGGCCCAGACAGGCGGCTCCTATAATTCACCCCTCCACTTT. The encoded protein is CASSSSAQTGGSYNSPLHF. The full variable domain, in which reference TRBV11-3 and TRBJ1-6 provide the parts outside the CDR3, is EAGVVQSPRYKIIEKKQPVAFWCNPISGHNTLYWYLQNLGQGPELLIRYENEEAVDDSQLPKDRFSAERLKGVDSTLKIQPAELGDSAVYLCASSSSAQTGGSYNSPLHFGNGTRLTVT.

The V gene is TRBV6-8, the J gene TRBJ2-6, with D perhaps matching TRBD2 (5 bases). This CDR3 has 15 residues. Germline CDR1 is MNHGY and CDR2 is SAAAGT. V was clipped by 5 bases and J by 3 bases, with 11 bases between them. CDR3 residues: CASSHPEGGANVLTF. The CDR3 nucleotides are TGTGCCAGCAGTCACCCCGAGGGTGGGGCCAACGTCCTGACTTTC.

This clone was observed a few times. V gene TRBV6-8 combines with J gene TRBJ2-5, with D hard to call. Germline V gene lookup returns CDR1 MNHGY and CDR2 SAAAGT. The CDR3 is 16 amino acids. The ends were cut back, 4 bases at V and 4 bases at J, with 19 bases in the middle. CDR3 protein: CASSWSPHGWGETQYF. Here the CDR3 DNA reads TGTGCCAGCAGTTGGTCCCCACATGGGTGGGGAGAGACCCAGTACTTC.

This clone has only a few counts. The chain links TRBV9 to TRBJ2-2, with a possible D match to TRBD2 (5 bases). The V gene lost 1 base and the J gene lost 6 bases, with 16 bases spanning the gap. Germline lookup yields CDR1 SGDLS and CDR2 YYNGEE. CDR3 length equals 16 residues. CDR3 coding DNA: TGTGCCAGCAGCGTATTCAATCTGGGGAGCGCCGGGGAGCTGTTTTTT. It translates to CASSVFNLGSAGELFF.

The rearrangement links TRBV5-1 to TRBJ1-1, with TRBD1 matching 8 bases. Germline V gene lookup returns CDR1 SGHRS and CDR2 YFSETQ. The CDR3 spans 15 residues. The trim removed 3 bases at V and 0 bases at J, leaving 4 bases unmatched. In DNA, the CDR3 is TGCGCCAGCAGCTGGACAGGGCCCATGAACACTGAAGCTTTCTTT. The encoded protein is CASSWTGPMNTEAFF.

The rearrangement joins TRBV19 to TRBJ2-2, with 9 bases identical to TRBD2. CDR3 length: 21 residues. The germline CDR1 and CDR2 sequences are LNHDA and SQIVND (reference sequence). V lost 3 bases, J lost 6 bases, and 23 bases stayed unmatched. The CDR3 DNA sequence: TGTGCCAGTAGTATCCTCTATCCTGACCTTAGCGGGAGTTGGGCCCCCGGGGAGCTGTTTTTT. It codes for CASSILYPDLSGSWAPGELFF. The whole variable domain, filled in from reference TRBV19 and TRBJ2-2, reads DGGITQSPKYLFRKEGQNVTLSCEQNLNHDAMYWYRQDPGQGLRLIYYSQIVNDFQKGDIAEGYSVSREKKESFPLTVTSAQKNPTAFYLCASSILYPDLSGSWAPGELFFGEGSRLTVL.

This clone has only a few counts. The V gene is TRBV12-5, the J gene TRBJ2-6; maybe TRBD2 (5 bases). The CDR3 extends over 14 amino acids. Germline CDR1 and CDR2: LGHNT and FRNRAP. Here the CDR3 DNA reads TGTGCCAGCGCGAGCGGCTCTGGGGCCAACGTCCTGACTTTC. It is translated as CASASGSGANVLTF. Filled out from reference TRBV12-5 and TRBJ2-6, the complete variable domain reads DARVTQTPRHKVTEMGQEVTMRCQPILGHNTVFWYRQTMMQGLELLAYFRNRAPLDDSGMPKDRFSAEMPDATLATLKIQPSEPRDSAVYFCASASGSGANVLTFGAGSRLTVL.

This clone rates as large. The chain uses TRBV30 and TRBJ2-1; TRBD2 matches at 8 bases. The germline gives CDR1 GTSNPN, CDR2 SVGIG (reference sequence). The CDR3 is 19 amino acids. Unmatched junction bases numbered 18, after V lost 2 bases and J lost 3 bases. The CDR3 nucleotides read TGTGCCTGGAGTACGGGACTAGAGACGACCCCCAGACGCTACAATGAGCAGTTCTTC. Amino acid sequence: CAWSTGLETTPRRYNEQFF.

This clone was seen a handful of times. V and J are TRBV10-2 and TRBJ1-1, with TRBD1 matching 9 bases. The CDR3 has 13 amino acids. Looked up from germline, CDR1 is WSHSY and CDR2 is SAAADI. J gave up 2 bases and V 9 bases, and 4 bases lay outside the gene matches. CDR3 in amino acids: CASSTGGNTEAFF. The CDR3 region has the DNA TGCGCCAGTTCGACAGGGGGAAACACTGAAGCTTTCTTT.